This entry concerns a single T cell receptor (beta chain). TCRdb redid the calling of the RT-PCR reads with MiXCR, one entry per CDR3 protein. The sample holds 500,000 to 550,000 distinct CDR3 sequences, approximately 7.3% seen once. The data belong to a study of response to subunit inactivated influenza vaccine. With 5 bases removed from V and 0 bases from J, the gap between germline ends came to 10 bases. Germline V gene data show CDR1 as ENHRY and CDR2 as SYGVKD. The CDR3 has 14 residues. The V and J genes are TRBV10-3 and TRBJ1-1; weak D call: TRBD1 (5 bases). Sequencing was performed on PBMCs from blood, taken less than 30 months after vaccination. The receptor comes from a man aged 45-69 years who received an inactivated influenza vaccine. The CDR3: CAISSQDMNTEAFF. CDR3 in DNA: TGTGCCATCAGTTCACAGGACATGAACACTGAAGCTTTCTTT.